This TCR beta chain was captured in a study of blood T cell repertoires in COVID-19. CDR1 KGHSH and CDR2 LQKENI come from the germline V gene. J gave up 2 bases and V 3 bases, and 5 bases lay outside the gene matches. The CDR3 is made up of 16 amino acids. The assay was immunoSEQ multiplex PCR, and TCRdb's table has in-frame clones only and misses some. The profile shows some 290,000 clones, 88% of them singletons. The sequence came from a young woman with COVID-19, enrolled during active disease. The sample comprised peripheral blood. The chain links TRBV18 to TRBJ1-3; 9 bases agree with TRBD1. The CDR3 DNA reads as TGTGCCAGCTCACCCCCGGGACAGGGAACTGGAAACACCATATATTTT. It yields the protein CASSPPGQGTGNTIYF.